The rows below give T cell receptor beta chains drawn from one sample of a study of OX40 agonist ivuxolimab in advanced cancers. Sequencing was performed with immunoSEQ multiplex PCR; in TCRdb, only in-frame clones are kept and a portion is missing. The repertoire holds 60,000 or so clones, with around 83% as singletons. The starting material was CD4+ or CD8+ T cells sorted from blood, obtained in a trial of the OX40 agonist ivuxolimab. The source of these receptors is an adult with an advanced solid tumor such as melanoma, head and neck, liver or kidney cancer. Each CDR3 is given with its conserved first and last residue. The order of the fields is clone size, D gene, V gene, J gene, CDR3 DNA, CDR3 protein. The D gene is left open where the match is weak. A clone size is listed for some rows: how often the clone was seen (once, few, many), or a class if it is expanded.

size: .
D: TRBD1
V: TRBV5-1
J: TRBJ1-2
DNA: TGCGCCAGCAGCTTGATGACAGGGGAGGGTGGCTACACCTTC
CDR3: CASSLMTGEGGYTF

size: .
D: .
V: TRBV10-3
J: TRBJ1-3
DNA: TGTGCCATCAGGGGCCAAGGGTCTGGAAACACCATATATTTT
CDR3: CAIRGQGSGNTIYF

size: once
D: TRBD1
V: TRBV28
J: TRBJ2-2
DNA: TGTGCCAGCACCCAGGGGACAGGGATAAACACCGGGGAGCTGTTTTTT
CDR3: CASTQGTGINTGELFF

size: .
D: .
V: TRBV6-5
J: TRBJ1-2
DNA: TGTGCCAGCAGTCCGTCCGGGGCCTATGGCTACACCTTC
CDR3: CASSPSGAYGYTF

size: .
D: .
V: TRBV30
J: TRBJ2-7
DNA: TGTGCCTGGAGTTGGACACTGTCCTACGAGCAGTACTTC
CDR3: CAWSWTLSYEQYF

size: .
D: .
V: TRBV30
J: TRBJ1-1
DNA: TGTGCCTGGAGTATGGGGCTTCACGCTGAAGCTTTCTTT
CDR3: CAWSMGLHAEAFF

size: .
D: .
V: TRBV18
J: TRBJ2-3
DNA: TGTGCCAGCTCACCACGGGCCTGGCGGGATACGCAGTATTTT
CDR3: CASSPRAWRDTQYF

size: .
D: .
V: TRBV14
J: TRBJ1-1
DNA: TGTGCCAGCAGCCAAGATCTCCCGCCAGCCGTTACTGAAGCTTTCTTT
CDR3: CASSQDLPPAVTEAFF

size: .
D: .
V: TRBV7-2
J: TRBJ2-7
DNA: TGTGCCAGCAGCTTGGATTTTGGGTCAACCTACGAGCAGTACTTC
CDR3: CASSLDFGSTYEQYF

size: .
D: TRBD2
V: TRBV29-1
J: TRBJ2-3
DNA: TGCAGCGTTGAAGATCCCCAGACTAGCGGGAGGTCTAGCACAGATACGCAGTATTTT
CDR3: CSVEDPQTSGRSSTDTQYF

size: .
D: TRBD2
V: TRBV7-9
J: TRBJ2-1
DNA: TGTGCCAGCAGCTTAGCACGGCTAGCGGTCTACAATGAGCAGTTCTTC
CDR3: CASSLARLAVYNEQFF

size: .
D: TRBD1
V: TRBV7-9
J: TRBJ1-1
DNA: TGTGCCAGCAGCTTAGAACAGGGGATGGTCATGAACACTGAAGCTTTCTTT
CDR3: CASSLEQGMVMNTEAFF

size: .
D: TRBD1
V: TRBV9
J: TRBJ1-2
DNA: TGTGCCAGCAGCGTAGTACAGGGGAACGGCTACACCTTC
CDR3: CASSVVQGNGYTF

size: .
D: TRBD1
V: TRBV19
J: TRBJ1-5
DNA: TGTGCCAGTAGTATTCTCTTGCGGTGGGGACAGGAGGAAAATAGCAATCAGCCCCAGCATTTT
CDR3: CASSILLRWGQEENSNQPQHF

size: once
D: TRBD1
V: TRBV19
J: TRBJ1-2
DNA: TGTGCCAGTAGTATAGGTATGGCAGGGGGCGCCTATGGCTACACCTTC
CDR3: CASSIGMAGGAYGYTF

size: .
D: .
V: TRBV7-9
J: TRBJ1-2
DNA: TGTGCCAGCAGCGATGGGACGTCCCTTTTGGGGTATGGCTACACCTTC
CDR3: CASSDGTSLLGYGYTF

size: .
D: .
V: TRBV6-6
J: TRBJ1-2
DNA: TGTGCCAGCCGCGGGCCGTCTTTCGATGGCTACACCTTC
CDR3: CASRGPSFDGYTF

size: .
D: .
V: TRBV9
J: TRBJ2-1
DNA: TGTGCCAGCAGCGCGGACACGTTCTACAATGAGCAGTTCTTC
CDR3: CASSADTFYNEQFF

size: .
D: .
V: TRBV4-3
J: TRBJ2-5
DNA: TGCGCCAGCAGCCAAGTCTACCGGGAGACCCAGTACTTC
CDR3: CASSQVYRETQYF

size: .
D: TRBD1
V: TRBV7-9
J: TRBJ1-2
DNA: TGTGCCAGCAGCTCCTTAGGGGGCGGGAGAGGTTTGAGCTACACCTTC
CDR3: CASSSLGGGRGLSYTF

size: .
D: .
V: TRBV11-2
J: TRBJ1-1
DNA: TGTGCCAGCAGCGTCACGGAGAGGACTGAAGCTTTCTTT
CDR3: CASSVTERTEAFF

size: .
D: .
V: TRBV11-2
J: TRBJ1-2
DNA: TGTGCCAGCAGCACAAGACACTATGGCTACACCTTC
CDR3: CASSTRHYGYTF

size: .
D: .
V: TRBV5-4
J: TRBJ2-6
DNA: TGTGCCAGCAGCTCCACCAGGGCTGGGGCCAACGTCCTGACTTTC
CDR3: CASSSTRAGANVLTF

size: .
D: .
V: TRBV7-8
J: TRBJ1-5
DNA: TGTGCCAGCAGCTTAGGAGGGGTAGGGGGTAATCAGCCCCAGCATTTT
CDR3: CASSLGGVGGNQPQHF

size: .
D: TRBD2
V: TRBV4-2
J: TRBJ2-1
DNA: TGTGCCAGCAGCCAAGGGACTAGCGGGAGGAATGAGCAGTTCTTC
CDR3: CASSQGTSGRNEQFF

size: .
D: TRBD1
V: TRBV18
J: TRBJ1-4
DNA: TGTGCCAGCTCACCACGACAGGGGACAACTAATGAAAAACTGTTTTTT
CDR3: CASSPRQGTTNEKLFF

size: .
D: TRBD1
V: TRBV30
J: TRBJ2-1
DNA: TGTGCCTGGACCTTGGACAGGGGAAACAATGAGCAGTTCTTC
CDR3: CAWTLDRGNNEQFF

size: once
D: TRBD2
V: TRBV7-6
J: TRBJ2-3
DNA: TGTGCCAGCAGCTTGGTGCGGGGGGGCCAAGATACGCAGTATTTT
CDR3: CASSLVRGGQDTQYF

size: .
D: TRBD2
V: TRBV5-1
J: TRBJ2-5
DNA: TGCGCCAGCTCCGGTACTAGCGGGACCGAGACCCAGTACTTC
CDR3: CASSGTSGTETQYF

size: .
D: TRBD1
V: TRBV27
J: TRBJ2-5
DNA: TGTGCCAGCAGTCTACGGGACAGCCAAGAGACCCAGTACTTC
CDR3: CASSLRDSQETQYF

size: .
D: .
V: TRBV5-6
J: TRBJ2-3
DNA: TGTGCCAGCAGAGGTAGACTCTCGTCGGATACGCAGTATTTT
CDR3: CASRGRLSSDTQYF

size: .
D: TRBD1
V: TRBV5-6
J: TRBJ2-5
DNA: TGTGCCAGCAGCTCGAAGACAGGGTACCAAGAGACCCAGTACTTC
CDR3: CASSSKTGYQETQYF

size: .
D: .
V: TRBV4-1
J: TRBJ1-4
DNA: TGCGCCAGCGCCTTCGTGGGTAATGAAAAACTGTTTTTT
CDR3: CASAFVGNEKLFF

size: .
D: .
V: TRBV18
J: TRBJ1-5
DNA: TGTGCCAGCTCCCCGGGGGGTAATCAGCCCCAGCATTTT
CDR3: CASSPGGNQPQHF

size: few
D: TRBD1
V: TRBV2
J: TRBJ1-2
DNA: TGTGCCCTTGGTCCCGGGACAGGGACTAACTATGGCTACACCTTC
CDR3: CALGPGTGTNYGYTF

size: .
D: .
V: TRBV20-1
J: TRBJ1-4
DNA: TGCAGTGCCGATTTCGGTGAAAAACTGTTTTTT
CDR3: CSADFGEKLFF

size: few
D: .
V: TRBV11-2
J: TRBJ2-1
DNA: TGTGCCAGCAGCTTAGATCGCGGGGTCCAGTTCTTC
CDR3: CASSLDRGVQFF

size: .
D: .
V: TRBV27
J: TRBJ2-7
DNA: TGTGCCAGCAGTTTAAAGGCAGGGCTTGGATCCTACGAGCAGTACTTC
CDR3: CASSLKAGLGSYEQYF

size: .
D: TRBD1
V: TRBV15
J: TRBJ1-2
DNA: TGTGCCACCAGCAGCCGACAGGGATCTAACTATGGCTACACCTTC
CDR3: CATSSRQGSNYGYTF

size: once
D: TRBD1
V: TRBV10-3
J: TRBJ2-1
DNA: TGTGCCATCAGTGAGGCGGACAGGGGTCAGCAGTTCTTC
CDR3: CAISEADRGQQFF

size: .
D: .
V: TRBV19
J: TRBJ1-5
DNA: TGTGCCAGTAGTCCGAGGGCTGATCAGCCCCAGCATTTT
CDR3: CASSPRADQPQHF

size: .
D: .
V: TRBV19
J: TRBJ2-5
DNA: TGTGCCTCTAAAGTAGAACAGGGAGGCAGGGAGCAGTACTTC
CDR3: CASKVEQGGREQYF

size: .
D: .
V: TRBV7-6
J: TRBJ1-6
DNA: TGTGCCAGCAGCCCAACCCCCAATTCACCCCTCCACTTT
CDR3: CASSPTPNSPLHF

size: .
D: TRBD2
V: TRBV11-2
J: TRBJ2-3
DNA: TGTGCCAGCAGCTTTTCAAGCGGGGGGAATTATGGAGATACGCAGTATTTT
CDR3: CASSFSSGGNYGDTQYF

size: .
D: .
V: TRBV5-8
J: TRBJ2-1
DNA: TGTGCCAGCAGCTCCCGGGACCCCGGCAATGAGCAGTTCTTC
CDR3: CASSSRDPGNEQFF

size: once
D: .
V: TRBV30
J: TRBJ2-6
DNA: TGTGCCTGGAGCGATGTTTCGACTGGTGGGGCCAACGTCCTGACTTTC
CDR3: CAWSDVSTGGANVLTF

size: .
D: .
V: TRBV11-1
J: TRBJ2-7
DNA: TGTGCCAGCAGCCCCTACCGGGACGCCACCTACGAGCAGTACTTC
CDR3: CASSPYRDATYEQYF

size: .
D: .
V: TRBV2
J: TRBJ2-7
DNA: TGTGCCAGCAGTGGGACAGACTACGAGCAGTACTTC
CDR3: CASSGTDYEQYF

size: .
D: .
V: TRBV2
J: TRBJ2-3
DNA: TGTGCCAGCGGACCCCTCGACTTACTCTTGCCACTCACTAGCCAAGAATACACAGATACGCAGTATTTT
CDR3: CASGPLDLLLPLTSQEYTDTQYF

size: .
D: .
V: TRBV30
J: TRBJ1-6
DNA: TGTGCGAGGGGGAGCTCCTATAATTCACCCCTCCACTTT
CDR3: CARGSSYNSPLHF

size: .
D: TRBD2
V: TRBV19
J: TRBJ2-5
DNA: TGTGCCAGTAGTATTGGAGGAGCGGGGGCGCCGACCCAGTACTTC
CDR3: CASSIGGAGAPTQYF

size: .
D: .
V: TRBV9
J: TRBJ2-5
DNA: TGTGCCAGCAGCGTAGTAGGGGACGCGGTAGAGACCCAGTACTTC
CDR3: CASSVVGDAVETQYF

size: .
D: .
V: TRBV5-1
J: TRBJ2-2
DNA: TGCGCCAGCAGCTTGAACACCGGGGAGCTGTTTTTT
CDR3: CASSLNTGELFF

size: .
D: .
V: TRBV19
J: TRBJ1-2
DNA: TGTGCCAGTACAATCCTGACAGGCGGGTTCAACTATGGCTACACCTTC
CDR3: CASTILTGGFNYGYTF

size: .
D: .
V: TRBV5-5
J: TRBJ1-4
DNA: TGTGCCAGCAGCTTGATGCAGGCAACTAATGAAAAACTGTTTTTT
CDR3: CASSLMQATNEKLFF

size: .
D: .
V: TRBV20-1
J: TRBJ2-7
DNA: TGCAGTGCTAGGACCCTAAGCGAGCAGTACTTC
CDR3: CSARTLSEQYF

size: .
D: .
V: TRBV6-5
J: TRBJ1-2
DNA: TGTGCCAGCAGCTACCGGGACACATTGTATGGCTACACCTTC
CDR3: CASSYRDTLYGYTF

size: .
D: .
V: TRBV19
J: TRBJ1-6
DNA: TGTGCCAGTAGCAATCGGGCCTCCTATAATTCACCCCTCCACTTT
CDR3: CASSNRASYNSPLHF

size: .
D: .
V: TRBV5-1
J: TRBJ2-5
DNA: TGCGCCAGCAGCCTGCTTACAGGGCAAGAGACCCAGTACTTC
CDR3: CASSLLTGQETQYF

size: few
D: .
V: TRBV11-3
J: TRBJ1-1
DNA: TGTGCCAGCAGCTTTCAAGGCAACACTGAAGCTTTCTTT
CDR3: CASSFQGNTEAFF